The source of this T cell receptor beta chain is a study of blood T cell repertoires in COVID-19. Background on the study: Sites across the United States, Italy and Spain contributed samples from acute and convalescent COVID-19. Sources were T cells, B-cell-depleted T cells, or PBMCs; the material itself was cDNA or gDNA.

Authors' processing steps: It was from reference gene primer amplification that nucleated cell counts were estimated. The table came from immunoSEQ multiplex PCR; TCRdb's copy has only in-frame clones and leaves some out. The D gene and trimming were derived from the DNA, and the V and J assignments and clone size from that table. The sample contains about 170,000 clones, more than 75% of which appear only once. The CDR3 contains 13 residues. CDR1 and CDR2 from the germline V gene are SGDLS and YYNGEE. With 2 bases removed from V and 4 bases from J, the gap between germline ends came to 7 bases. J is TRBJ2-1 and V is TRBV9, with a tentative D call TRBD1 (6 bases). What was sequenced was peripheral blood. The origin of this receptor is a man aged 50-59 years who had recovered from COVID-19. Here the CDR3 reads CASSVGQYNEQFF. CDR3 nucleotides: TGTGCCAGCAGCGTTGGACAGTACAATGAGCAGTTCTTC.